This is a list of T cell receptor beta chains from one sample in a study of shared clonotypes between healthy human individuals. The table came from immunoSEQ multiplex PCR; TCRdb's copy has only in-frame clones and leaves some out. The table has about 2.3 million clones, over 85% seen once. Sequencing was done on a sample of naive CD4+ T cells from PBMCs. The source is a man aged 18 to 30 in good health. Some clones in this sample may be carry-over from other donors' samples. CDR3s include the opening cysteine and the closing phenylalanine or tryptophan. Each record gives: CDR3 DNA, CDR3 protein, clone size, V gene, D gene, J gene. D genes are given only for firm matches. Expanded clones are given a class, and other clones once, few, many or no size at all.

TGTGCCACCAGCAGAGATCAAGTTTCGGTAACCTACGAGCAGTACTTC	CATSRDQVSVTYEQYF	.	TRBV15	.	TRBJ2-7
TGTGCCAGCAGTTCATTGGGACAGGGCAACTATGGCTACACCTTC	CASSSLGQGNYGYTF	.	TRBV27	TRBD1	TRBJ1-2
TGCGCCAGCAGTGAGACCCCCCAGCCCCAGCATTTT	CASSETPQPQHF	.	TRBV10-1	.	TRBJ1-5
TGTGCCAGCAGCGTAGAAGCGGGGGACACCGGGGAGCTGTTTTTT	CASSVEAGDTGELFF	.	TRBV9	TRBD2	TRBJ2-2
TGTGCCAGCAGTGAAGCGGCAGGGAATGAAAAACTGTTTTTT	CASSEAAGNEKLFF	.	TRBV25-1	.	TRBJ1-4
TGTGCCAGCAGCGCCAGCGCTACTAGCGGGAGGATCGGCGGGGAGCTGTTTTTT	CASSASATSGRIGGELFF	.	TRBV9	TRBD2	TRBJ2-2
TGTGCCAGCAGCCCCCAATGGGGCTCCTACAATGAGCAGTTCTTC	CASSPQWGSYNEQFF	.	TRBV6-5	.	TRBJ2-1
TGCAGCGTTGAAGTAGGACATTACGAGCAGTACTTC	CSVEVGHYEQYF	.	TRBV29-1	.	TRBJ2-7
TGTGCCAGCAGCTTCGGCGACAGGCCCTACACAGATACGCAGTATTTT	CASSFGDRPYTDTQYF	once	TRBV7-9	.	TRBJ2-3
TGTGCCAGCAGCTTTGGGACAGCACAAGAGACCCAGTACTTC	CASSFGTAQETQYF	.	TRBV7-3	TRBD1	TRBJ2-5
TGTGCCAGCAGCTTAGACAGAGGAGTTTTCTCTGGGGCCAACGTCCTGACTTTC	CASSLDRGVFSGANVLTF	.	TRBV7-9	.	TRBJ2-6
TGCGCCAGCAGCTTGGTGGGATTTCAAGAAAAACTGTTTTTT	CASSLVGFQEKLFF	.	TRBV5-1	.	TRBJ1-4
TGTGCCAGCAGCTTAGTTCTAGCCAAAAACATTCAGTACTTC	CASSLVLAKNIQYF	.	TRBV7-8	.	TRBJ2-4
TGTGCCAGCAGCGAACCGGGACTAGTCTCCTACGAGCAGTACTTC	CASSEPGLVSYEQYF	.	TRBV7-2	TRBD2	TRBJ2-7
TGTGCCAGCAGTTACCGCCTGGACACTGAAGCTTTCTTT	CASSYRLDTEAFF	.	TRBV6-5	.	TRBJ1-1
TGTGCCAGCAGCCCCCGAGGGGGAAATCAGCCCCAGCATTTT	CASSPRGGNQPQHF	once	TRBV9	.	TRBJ1-5
TGCGCCAGCAGCTTGGCGTACGGACTAGCGGGAGGGCCGGGTGAGCAGTTCTTC	CASSLAYGLAGGPGEQFF	.	TRBV5-1	TRBD2	TRBJ2-1
TGTGCCAGCACCCGAGGACAGGGAGAGCAGCCCCAGCATTTT	CASTRGQGEQPQHF	.	TRBV28	TRBD1	TRBJ1-5
TGTGCCAGCAGTTCACTCGGGGGACAGGTAGCCTACGAGCAGTACTTC	CASSSLGGQVAYEQYF	.	TRBV6-5	TRBD1	TRBJ2-7
TGTGCCAGCAGTAAGACAGTAAAAGAAAAACTGTTTTTT	CASSKTVKEKLFF	.	TRBV7-2	.	TRBJ1-4
TGCGCCAGCAGCCAAGGATGGAGGACTAGCGGAACCGGCGTTCAGTACTTC	CASSQGWRTSGTGVQYF	.	TRBV4-3	TRBD2	TRBJ2-4
TGTGCCTGGAGTTATACAGGGGGCTTGAGCAATCAGCCCCAGCATTTT	CAWSYTGGLSNQPQHF	.	TRBV30	TRBD1	TRBJ1-5
TGTGCCAGCAGCTTAACGGGGATGGCGGATACGCAGTATTTT	CASSLTGMADTQYF	.	TRBV7-6	.	TRBJ2-3
TGTGCCAGAAATTTAATCCGGGGAAGCAATCAGCCCCAGCATTTT	CARNLIRGSNQPQHF	.	TRBV5-3	.	TRBJ1-5
TGTGCCAGCAGTGACCCTCAGGGGGCGACGTCCGGGGCCAACGTCCTGACTTTC	CASSDPQGATSGANVLTF	.	TRBV25-1	TRBD1	TRBJ2-6
TGTGCCAGTAGTATCAAGGGACGACCACAGGGGGCCGGAAACACCATATATTTT	CASSIKGRPQGAGNTIYF	.	TRBV19	TRBD1	TRBJ1-3
TGTGCCAGCAGCTTAAGCAGGACAGATACGCAGTATTTT	CASSLSRTDTQYF	.	TRBV7-3	.	TRBJ2-3
TGTGCCAGCAGTGATCGGGGGTTAGGCACTGAAGCTTTCTTT	CASSDRGLGTEAFF	.	TRBV6-1	.	TRBJ1-1
TGTGCCAGCAGTGGACTTCCGGGACGGCTCTCCACAGATACGCAGTATTTT	CASSGLPGRLSTDTQYF	.	TRBV28	.	TRBJ2-3
TGTGCCAGCAGCTTTCGACTAGGCGGGAACACCGGGGAGCTGTTTTTT	CASSFRLGGNTGELFF	.	TRBV11-3	.	TRBJ2-2
TGTGCCAGCAGTCTCCGTAATGAAAAACTGTTTTTT	CASSLRNEKLFF	.	TRBV28	.	TRBJ1-4
TGTGCCAGCAGCCCGGGACGGACAGGGGTAATCAATGAGCAGTTCTTC	CASSPGRTGVINEQFF	.	TRBV7-3	TRBD1	TRBJ2-1
TGTGCCAGCAGATTCACGGGGGCCTATGGCTACACCTTC	CASRFTGAYGYTF	.	TRBV25-1	.	TRBJ1-2
TGTGCCAGCAGCTTGGTTGGGGGGATGAACACTGAAGCTTTCTTT	CASSLVGGMNTEAFF	once	TRBV5-4	.	TRBJ1-1
TGTGCCAGCACCCTCCGACAGGGCTTAAGCTCTGGAAACACCATATATTTT	CASTLRQGLSSGNTIYF	.	TRBV7-9	TRBD1	TRBJ1-3
TGTGCCATCAGGGGATTCTGGGGGGAAGAGCAGTTCTTC	CAIRGFWGEEQFF	.	TRBV10-3	.	TRBJ2-1
TGTGCCAGCAGCGCCACTACTCCGGGACTAGCGGACTACGAGCAGTACTTC	CASSATTPGLADYEQYF	once	TRBV7-3	TRBD2	TRBJ2-7
TGTGCCATCAGTGAGAGACGGGACAGCTCTAGCTACACCTTC	CAISERRDSSSYTF	few	TRBV10-3	TRBD1	TRBJ1-2
TGTGCCAGCAGTGAAGGACAGGAAAACTATGGCTACACCTTC	CASSEGQENYGYTF	.	TRBV2	.	TRBJ1-2
TGTGCCAGCAGCCAAGCCAGGGTCCAAGGAGGGGAGGATGCAGATACGCAGTATTTT	CASSQARVQGGEDADTQYF	.	TRBV4-2	.	TRBJ2-3
TGTGCCAGCAGTCAGGAGACAGGGAATGGCTACACCTTC	CASSQETGNGYTF	once	TRBV2	TRBD1	TRBJ1-2
TGTGCCAGCAGCTTACCCGGGGGGCCCTACAATGAGCAGTTCTTC	CASSLPGGPYNEQFF	.	TRBV7-2	.	TRBJ2-1
TGTGCCAGCAGCCTGGGACAGGGGGCGTACAATGAGCAGTTCTTC	CASSLGQGAYNEQFF	.	TRBV27	TRBD1	TRBJ2-1
TGTGCCAGCTCACCAGGGTCGGGTTTGAACACTGAAGCTTTCTTT	CASSPGSGLNTEAFF	.	TRBV18	.	TRBJ1-1
TGTGCCAGCAGCTTGGGCCCCAGGACTGAAGCTTTCTTT	CASSLGPRTEAFF	.	TRBV7-2	.	TRBJ1-1
TGTGCCAGCAGCTCCGGCAGGGGAGGTCACAATGAGCAGTTCTTC	CASSSGRGGHNEQFF	.	TRBV11-1	.	TRBJ2-1
TGTGCCAGCAGTCGACAGGGCTACGGCTACACCTTC	CASSRQGYGYTF	.	TRBV28	TRBD1	TRBJ1-2
TGTGCCAGCAGCTCGAGGGACAGGGGATACGAGCAGTACTTC	CASSSRDRGYEQYF	.	TRBV11-2	TRBD1	TRBJ2-7
TGCGCCAGCAGCCCCCGGGTCAACACCGGGGAGCTGTTTTTT	CASSPRVNTGELFF	.	TRBV5-1	.	TRBJ2-2
TGCGCCAGCAGCCAGCCGGGACTTGGTGAAAAACTGTTTTTT	CASSQPGLGEKLFF	once	TRBV5-1	.	TRBJ1-4
TGTGCCAGCAGTTCCGGGACAGGGTTTCTAGCCAAAAACATTCAGTACTTC	CASSSGTGFLAKNIQYF	.	TRBV11-2	TRBD1	TRBJ2-4
TGCGCCAGCAGGCTAGCGGGAGATTACAATGAGCAGTTCTTC	CASRLAGDYNEQFF	once	TRBV5-1	TRBD2	TRBJ2-1
TGCGCCAGCAGCTCAGGCGGGCGGGATACGCAGTATTTT	CASSSGGRDTQYF	.	TRBV5-1	.	TRBJ2-3
TGTGCCAGTAGGAGCCTGGGACAGGGGACAGATACGCAGTATTTT	CASRSLGQGTDTQYF	once	TRBV19	TRBD1	TRBJ2-3
TGTGCCACCAGCAGTGGGACGGGGCCGAACACCGGGGAGCTGTTTTTT	CATSSGTGPNTGELFF	.	TRBV15	.	TRBJ2-2
TGCGCCAGCTTACCGGGACAGGGGACATCCTCCTACGAGCAGTACTTC	CASLPGQGTSSYEQYF	.	TRBV5-1	TRBD1	TRBJ2-7
TGCGCCAGCAGTGCGGGGGACTCCTACGAGCAGTACTTC	CASSAGDSYEQYF	.	TRBV5-1	TRBD2	TRBJ2-7
TGTGCCAGCAGCTCCCGGGACAGGGGGCACACCATATATTTT	CASSSRDRGHTIYF	.	TRBV5-4	TRBD1	TRBJ1-3
TGTGCCAGTAGCCCTCCTCCGCCCAGGGGGACCGGGGAGCTGTTTTTT	CASSPPPPRGTGELFF	once	TRBV19	TRBD1	TRBJ2-2
TGTGCCACCAGCAGAGCCGGGACGACCGCCTACGAGCAGTACTTC	CATSRAGTTAYEQYF	.	TRBV15	.	TRBJ2-7